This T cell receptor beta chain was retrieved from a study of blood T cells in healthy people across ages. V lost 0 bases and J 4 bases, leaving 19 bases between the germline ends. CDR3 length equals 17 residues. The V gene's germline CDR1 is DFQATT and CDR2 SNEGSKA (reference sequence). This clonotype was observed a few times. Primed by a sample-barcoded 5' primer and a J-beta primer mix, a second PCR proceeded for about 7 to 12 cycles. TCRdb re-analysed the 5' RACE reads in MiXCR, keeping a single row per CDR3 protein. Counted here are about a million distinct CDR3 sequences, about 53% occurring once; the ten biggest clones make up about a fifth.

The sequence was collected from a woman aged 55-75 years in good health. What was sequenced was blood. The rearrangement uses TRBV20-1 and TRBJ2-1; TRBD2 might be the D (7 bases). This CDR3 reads CSARDLIRGLPYNEQFF. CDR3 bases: TGCAGTGCTAGAGACCTAATCAGGGGACTACCGTACAATGAGCAGTTCTTC.